This TCR beta chain stems from a study of T-cell memory formation after mild COVID-19. Regarding the study as a whole: Clones that shrank (day 15 to 85) were balanced CD4/CD8, whereas later expanders leaned CD4+. The pre-infection memory compartment contained some responding clones, suggesting cross-reactive memory joined. CM and EM subsets held most contracting CD4+ clones; EMRA held CD8+ ones.

After removal of 6 bases from V and 0 bases from J, the junction contained 7 bases not matched to a gene. The CDR3 covers 15 residues. Germline CDR1 and CDR2: MNHEY and SVGAGI. As for this clonotype: Its antigen is as yet unknown.

One entry per CDR3 protein, called by TCRdb with MiXCR from the 5' RACE reads. The data hold almost 350,000 distinct CDR3 sequences, with 20% to 25% observed a single time. The rearrangement links TRBV6-5 to TRBJ2-7, with 8 bases fitting TRBD1. Sequenced: PBMCs or a T cell subset sorted from them (not recorded which). This receptor was obtained from a man between 18 and 35 years old who had mild COVID-19 (a few samples of this study predate the infection). Cell type and time point are not known. For the CDR3, the DNA is TGTGCCAGCAGCTCAGGGGGCCGTAGCTCCTACGAGCAGTACTTC. Protein product: CASSSGGRSSYEQYF.